This TCR beta chain is from a study of T cell responses to AZD1222 COVID-19 vaccine. Study-level background: Second-dose groups at about 4 or about 12 weeks were pooled.

The germline V and J ends were trimmed by 1 base and 2 bases, with 9 bases remaining between them. Looked up from germline, CDR1 is MNHEY and CDR2 is SMNVEV (reference sequence). CDR3 size: 15 residues. General study findings and limits: It should be noted that donors were predominantly white British and more often female, and clonal diversity was possibly underestimated. Compared with day 0, the breadth and depth of the Spike-specific TCR repertoire rose significantly after two doses of AZD1222. Variant regions that are unmutated are reportedly the target of nearly half of spike-specific TCRs.

Worth noting for this clone: Its matching antigen is unknown.

Profiling relied on immunoSEQ multiplex PCR, and the TCRdb table lists in-frame clones only, not all of them. Altogether about 100,000 clones are present, approximately 87% being singletons, with the ten largest covering 2.8%. The receptor comes from an adult in good health. V gene TRBV27 combines with J gene TRBJ1-5; TRBD1 might be the D (5 bases). Here the sequenced sample was peripheral blood, taken on day 0 of AZD1222 vaccination. The CDR3 protein is CASSLLGRGNQPQHF. The CDR3 nucleotides read TGTGCCAGCAGTTTATTGGGCAGGGGCAATCAGCCCCAGCATTTT.